This T cell receptor beta chain is from a study of blood T cell repertoires in COVID-19. Study in general: Both acute and convalescent COVID-19 samples were obtained from the United States, Italy and Spain.

CDR3 length: 15 residues. The trim removed 2 bases at V and 2 bases at J, leaving 2 bases unmatched. Germline V gene sequence: CDR1 LNHDA, CDR2 SQIVND (reference sequence). Assay used: immunoSEQ multiplex PCR; TCRdb lists only in-frame clones, some missing. The sample shows under 60,000 clones, roughly 91% of them seen only once. The sample was peripheral blood. The sequence came from a human donor in a cohort sampled during active COVID-19. V is TRBV19 and J is TRBJ2-5; 10 positions match TRBD2. The CDR3 here is CASSITLAGQETQYF. The CDR3 bases are TGTGCCAGTAGTATAACACTAGCGGGACAAGAGACCCAGTACTTC.